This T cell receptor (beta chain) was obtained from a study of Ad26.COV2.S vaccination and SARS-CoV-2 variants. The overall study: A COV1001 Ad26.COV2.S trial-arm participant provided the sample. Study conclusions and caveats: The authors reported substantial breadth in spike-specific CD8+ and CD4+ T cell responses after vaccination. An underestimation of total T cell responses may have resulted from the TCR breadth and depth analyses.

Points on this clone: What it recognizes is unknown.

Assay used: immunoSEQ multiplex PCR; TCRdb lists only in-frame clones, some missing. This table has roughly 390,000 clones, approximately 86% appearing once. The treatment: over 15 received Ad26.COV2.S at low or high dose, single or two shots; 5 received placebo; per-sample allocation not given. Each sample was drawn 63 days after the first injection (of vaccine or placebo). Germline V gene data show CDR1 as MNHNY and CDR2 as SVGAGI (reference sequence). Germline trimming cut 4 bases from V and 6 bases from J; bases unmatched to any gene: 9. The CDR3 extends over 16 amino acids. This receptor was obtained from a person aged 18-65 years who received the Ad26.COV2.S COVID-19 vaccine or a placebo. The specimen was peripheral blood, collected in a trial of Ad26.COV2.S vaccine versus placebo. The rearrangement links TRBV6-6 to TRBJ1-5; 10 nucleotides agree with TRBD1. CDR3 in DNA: TGTGCCAGCAGTTCCACGACAGGGGGCGTGGGTCAGCCCCAGCATTTT. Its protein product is CASSSTTGGVGQPQHF.